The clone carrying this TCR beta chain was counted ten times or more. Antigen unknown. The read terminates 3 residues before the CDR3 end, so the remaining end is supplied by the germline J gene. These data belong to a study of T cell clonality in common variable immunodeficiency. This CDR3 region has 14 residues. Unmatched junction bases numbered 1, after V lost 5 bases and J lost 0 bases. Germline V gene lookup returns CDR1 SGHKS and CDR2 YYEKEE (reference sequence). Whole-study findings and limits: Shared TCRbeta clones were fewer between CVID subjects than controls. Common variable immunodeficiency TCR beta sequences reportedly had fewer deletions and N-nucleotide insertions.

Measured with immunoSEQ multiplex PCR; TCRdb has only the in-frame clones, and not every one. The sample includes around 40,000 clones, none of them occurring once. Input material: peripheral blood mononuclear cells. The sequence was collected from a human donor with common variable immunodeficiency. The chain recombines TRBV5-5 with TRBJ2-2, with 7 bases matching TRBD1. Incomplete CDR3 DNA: TGTGCCAGCAGGACAGGGCCGAACACCGGGGAG. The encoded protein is CASRTGPNTGE. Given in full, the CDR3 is CASRTGPNTGELFF.